Listed here are 29 T cell receptor beta chains from one sample, sequenced in a study of T cell clones after liver transplantation (dated by TCRdb to between 2017 and 2020). The time point tag for this specimen amounts to: pre-transplant. The library was built by means of the immunoSEQ multiplex PCR assay. Sourced from immuneACCESS, this table was stored by TCRdb with only in-frame sequences that have V and J called. A share of the clones is absent; for the studies checked, an unresolved V gene accounts for under half, and the remainder has no known explanation. The sample includes roughly 55,000 clones, with approximately 84% observed a single time. Roughly 8.1% of the sample is in the top ten clones. The source was CD4+ T cells from blood, collected before liver transplant. The origin of the receptors is a human donor who received a liver transplant.

The chain has TRBV6-1 and TRBJ2-5, with TRBD2 identical over 7 bases. The J call could be wrong; TRBJ2-7 is a better fit for the DNA end. The CDR3 is 16 amino acids. Germline V gene lookup returns CDR1 MNHNS and CDR2 SASEGT. As DNA, the CDR3 is TGTGCCAGCAGTGTCGGTCGGACTAGAGCGGTCTACGAGCAGTACTTC. This translates into CASSVGRTRAVYEQYF.

The rearrangement links TRBV7-9 to TRBJ1-1, with 12 bases that match TRBD1. Losses at the gene ends were 5 bases for V and 7 bases for J; bases not matched to a gene: 11. This CDR3 comprises 16 residues. Germline values: CDR1 SEHNR, CDR2 FQNEAQ (reference sequence). CDR3 in DNA: TGTGCCAGCAGCCAAGCCCGGGACAGGGGGCTGAATGAAGCTTTCTTT. Its protein product is CASSQARDRGLNEAFF.

The genes are TRBV6-1 and TRBJ2-5; D might be TRBD1 (5 bases). The CDR3 runs 13 residues. Trimming took 7 bases from V and 5 from J, leaving 14 bases between them. The V gene's germline CDR1 is MNHNS and CDR2 SASEGT. The CDR3: CASTEDIRETQYF. In DNA form, the CDR3 reads TGTGCCAGCACTGAGGACATCCGGGAGACCCAGTACTTC.

The rearrangement joins TRBV5-4 to TRBJ2-1; TRBD2 agrees at 10 bases. Germline V CDR1 and CDR2: SGHNT, YYREEE (reference sequence). The CDR3 has 16 amino acids. V was clipped by 0 bases and J by 8 bases; unmatched bases: 8. The CDR3 DNA follows: TGTGCCAGCAGCTTGGGTCTCGGGACTAGCGTGGATGAGCAGTTCTTC. Protein product: CASSLGLGTSVDEQFF.

The chain has TRBV5-1 and TRBJ1-1; D is unclear. Germline CDR1 reads SGHRS; CDR2 reads YFSETQ. The V end was cut by 4 bases, the J end by 0 bases, with 10 bases between. The CDR3 runs to 14 residues. CDR3 sequence (DNA): TGCGCCAGCAGCCACGACGGATTGAACACTGAAGCTTTCTTT. Its protein product is CASSHDGLNTEAFF. The entire variable domain, with the rest obtained from reference TRBV5-1 and TRBJ1-1, is as follows: KAGVTQTPRYLIKTRGQQVTLSCSPISGHRSVSWYQQTPGQGLQFLFEYFSETQRNKGNFPGRFSGRQFSNSRSEMNVSTLELGDSALYLCASSHDGLNTEAFFGQGTRLTVV.

By sample share, this clone is medium-sized. This chain connects TRBV7-9 to TRBJ1-1, with 9 nucleotides matching TRBD1. The J segment lost 5 bases and the V segment lost 2 bases, leaving 6 bases of the junction unmatched. CDR3 size: 15 residues. CDR1 and CDR2 from the germline V gene are SEHNR and FQNEAQ (reference sequence). CDR3 nucleotides: TGTGCCAGCAGCTTATTCGGGACAGGGAAGACTGAAGCTTTCTTT. This encodes CASSLFGTGKTEAFF.

V usage is TRBV11-2 and J usage is TRBJ2-5; 8 bases match TRBD2. Germline lookup yields CDR1 SGHAT and CDR2 FQNNGV. J gave up 4 bases and V 3 bases, and 4 bases lay outside the gene matches. This CDR3 region has 14 residues. The CDR3 DNA sequence: TGTGCCAGCAGCTTCGTGGCGGGGGGAGAGACCCAGTACTTC. It encodes CASSFVAGGETQYF. Based on the CDR3 plus reference TRBV11-2 and TRBJ2-5, the full variable domain is EAGVAQSPRYKIIEKRQSVAFWCNPISGHATLYWYQQILGQGPKLLIQFQNNGVVDDSQLPKDRFSAERLKGVDSTLKIQPAKLEDSAVYLCASSFVAGGETQYFGPGTRLLVL.

V and J are TRBV7-2 and TRBJ2-3, with 7 positions matching TRBD2. Germline trimming cut 5 bases from V and 14 bases from J; bases unmatched to any gene: 10. Germline-derived CDR1 and CDR2 are SGHTA and FQGNSA. CDR3 size: 12 residues. DNA of the CDR3: TGTGCCAGCAGCCGCGGACTAGTTGAGGGGTATTTT. It specifies CASSRGLVEGYF.

The CDR3 is CASRTGTTTRSDNEQFF. For the CDR3, the DNA is TGCGCCAGCAGGACCGGGACGACAACCCGTTCTGACAATGAGCAGTTCTTC. V usage is TRBV5-1 and J usage is TRBJ2-1; TRBD1 or TRBD2 may be the D gene (5 bases each). Germline CDR1 and CDR2: SGHRS and YFSETQ. The V end was cut by 5 bases, the J end by 5 bases, with 23 bases between. The CDR3 runs to 17 residues.

This chain uses TRBV7-2 with TRBJ1-1, with D tentatively TRBD1 (6 bases). This CDR3 spans 16 amino acids. Germline V lookup: CDR1 SGHTA, CDR2 FQGNSA. V was shortened by 5 bases and J by 1 base, with 17 bases between the two germline ends. The CDR3 spells CASSIEGGTGNTEAFF. In nucleotides, the CDR3 is TGTGCCAGCAGCATCGAGGGGGGGACCGGGAACACTGAAGCTTTCTTT.

The chain uses TRBV19 and TRBJ2-1, with D perhaps matching TRBD2 (5 bases). Trimming took 6 bases from V and 4 from J, leaving 10 bases between them. This CDR3 spans 13 amino acids. The V gene's germline CDR1 is LNHDA and CDR2 SQIVND (reference sequence). This chain's CDR3 is CASRGSRYNEQFF. The CDR3 DNA reads TGTGCCAGTAGGGGGAGTCGGTACAATGAGCAGTTCTTC.

The chain uses TRBV2 and TRBJ2-7; 8 positions agree with TRBD1. In germline, CDR1 is SNHLY, CDR2 FYNNEI. The CDR3 loop spans 15 amino acids. Unmatched junction bases numbered 7, after V lost 6 bases and J lost 0 bases. CDR3 nucleotides: TGTGCCAGCAGGGGAACAGGGGGGAACTCCTACGAGCAGTACTTC. It yields the protein CASRGTGGNSYEQYF.

The V call is TRBV7-3, the J call TRBJ2-1, with 9 bases matching TRBD2. This CDR3 is 18 amino acids long. Germline lookup yields CDR1 SGHTA and CDR2 FQGTGA. V dropped 2 bases and J dropped 7; count of bases not matched to a gene: 15. The CDR3 loop reads CASSLRRMAAGGTNEQFF. The CDR3 DNA sequence: TGTGCCAGCAGCTTACGACGGATGGCGGCGGGAGGGACAAATGAGCAGTTCTTC.

The rearrangement links TRBV9 to TRBJ1-1; D not resolved. The CDR3 loop spans 13 amino acids. Germline V CDR1 and CDR2: SGDLS, YYNGEE. The V gene lost 0 bases and the J gene lost 2 bases, with 5 bases spanning the gap. The CDR3 bases are TGTGCCAGCAGCGTAGCATTCAACACTGAAGCTTTCTTT. Its protein product is CASSVAFNTEAFF.

The CDR3 bases are TGTGCCAGTAGCCCGGACAGGAACTATGGCTACACCTTC. Protein: CASSPDRNYGYTF. The chain carries TRBV19 and TRBJ1-2; 7 nucleotides match TRBD1. The length of the CDR3 is 13 residues. V gave up 6 bases and J gave up 2 bases; unmatched junction bases: 3. CDR1 is LNHDA and CDR2 is SQIVND in the germline V gene (reference sequence).

The count of this clone is one. CDR3 in DNA: TGCGCCAGCAGCCTGGTCGGCGGGGGGAACACTGAAGCTTTCTTT. Translating it yields CASSLVGGGNTEAFF. The chain recombines TRBV5-1 with TRBJ1-1, with a possible D match to TRBD1 (5 bases). Trimming cost V 4 bases and J 1 base, with 14 bases left between them. This CDR3 comprises 15 residues. Per germline, CDR1 SGHRS and CDR2 YFSETQ. The whole variable domain, filled in from reference TRBV5-1 and TRBJ1-1, reads KAGVTQTPRYLIKTRGQQVTLSCSPISGHRSVSWYQQTPGQGLQFLFEYFSETQRNKGNFPGRFSGRQFSNSRSEMNVSTLELGDSALYLCASSLVGGGNTEAFFGQGTRLTVV.

The J gene is TRBJ2-3, the V gene TRBV11-2; D is uncertain. The CDR3 length is 19 residues. The germline gives CDR1 SGHAT, CDR2 FQNNGV. V gave up 4 bases and J gave up 2 bases, with 25 bases separating them. The DNA for the CDR3 is TGTGCCAGCAGCTATGCTCCGGGTCGTCCCACGTCTTACACAGATACGCAGTATTTT. Translation gives CASSYAPGRPTSYTDTQYF. Combining the CDR3 with reference TRBV11-2 and TRBJ2-3 gives the whole variable domain EAGVAQSPRYKIIEKRQSVAFWCNPISGHATLYWYQQILGQGPKLLIQFQNNGVVDDSQLPKDRFSAERLKGVDSTLKIQPAKLEDSAVYLCASSYAPGRPTSYTDTQYFGPGTRLTVL.

In this sample, this clone turned up once. V usage is TRBV11-2 and J usage is TRBJ1-3, with D maybe TRBD1 (6 bases). Trimming stripped 2 bases from V and 4 bases from J, with 24 bases between. Germline V gene sequence: CDR1 SGHAT, CDR2 FQNNGV. This CDR3 has 19 amino acids. The CDR3 here is CASSLNWGRGTPLGNTIYF. DNA for the CDR3: TGTGCCAGCAGCTTAAATTGGGGCCGAGGGACACCTCTAGGAAACACCATATATTTT.

This chain uses TRBV15 with TRBJ1-5; D possibly corresponds to TRBD1 (6 bases). V lost 3 bases and J lost 6, with 15 bases in between. Germline CDR1 and CDR2: LNHNV and YYDKDF (reference sequence). The CDR3 runs to 15 residues. The CDR3 DNA is TGTGCCACCAGCAGCGGGATCCAAGGGGGTCAGCCCCAGCATTTT. It yields the protein CATSSGIQGGQPQHF.

V usage is TRBV4-3 and J usage is TRBJ1-1; possibly TRBD1 for D (6 bases). The CDR3 contains 15 residues. With 1 base removed from V and 1 base from J, the gap between germline ends came to 10 bases. Germline CDR1 reads LGHNA; CDR2 reads YSLEER. This CDR3 is CASSQAQGRNTEAFF. The CDR3 coding sequence is TGCGCCAGCAGCCAAGCACAGGGACGGAACACTGAAGCTTTCTTT.

A single count supports this clone. The chain combines TRBV27 with TRBJ2-7; 11 bases match TRBD2. Germline CDR1 MNHEY, CDR2 SMNVEV (reference sequence). The CDR3 has 16 residues. With V trimmed by 2 bases and J by 2 bases, 5 bases remained unmatched. Here the CDR3 DNA reads TGTGCCAGCAGTTTAAAGGGGACTAGCGGTGCCTACGAGCAGTACTTC. Its protein product is CASSLKGTSGAYEQYF.

V is TRBV18 and J is TRBJ2-7; 7 bases are shared with TRBD1. The CDR3 extends over 13 amino acids. The germline V gene encodes CDR1 KGHSH and CDR2 LQKENI. J gave up 2 bases and V 6 bases, and 4 bases lay outside the gene matches. CDR3 region: CASSDRRTYEQYF. In DNA, the CDR3 is TGTGCCAGCTCGGACAGGAGGACCTACGAGCAGTACTTC.

This clone appeared a single time. The chain has TRBV7-9 and TRBJ2-3; D is possibly TRBD2 (6 bases). The germline V gene has CDR1 SEHNR and CDR2 FQNEAQ (reference sequence). V lost 10 bases and J 7 bases, leaving 12 bases between the germline ends. CDR3 length equals 11 residues. As DNA, the CDR3 is TGTGCCACGACTAGTGGGTATACGCAGTATTTT. As protein: CATTSGYTQYF.

V is TRBV7-9 and J is TRBJ2-7; D remains ambiguous. This CDR3 region has 16 residues. CDR1 SEHNR and CDR2 FQNEAQ come from the germline V gene (reference sequence). V lost 1 base and J lost 3, with 16 bases in between. Here the CDR3 reads CASSLGLSATHYEQYF. The CDR3 DNA follows: TGTGCCAGCAGCTTAGGTCTGTCGGCAACCCACTACGAGCAGTACTTC. The full variable domain, in which reference TRBV7-9 and TRBJ2-7 provide the parts outside the CDR3, is DTGVSQNPRHKITKRGQNVTFRCDPISEHNRLYWYRQTLGQGPEFLTYFQNEAQLEKSRLLSDRFSAERPKGSFSTLEIQRTEQGDSAMYLCASSLGLSATHYEQYFGPGTRLTVT.

V gene TRBV10-3 combines with J gene TRBJ2-3, with TRBD2 matching over 11 bases. Looked up from germline, CDR1 is ENHRY and CDR2 is SYGVKD. Trimming took 10 bases from V and 1 from J; bases not matched to a gene: 4. This CDR3 has 14 amino acids. This CDR3 reads CATRLAGRTDTQYF. The CDR3, as DNA: TGTGCCACTCGACTAGCGGGGCGCACAGATACGCAGTATTTT.

The chain carries TRBV5-6 and TRBJ2-7, with 7 bases aligning to TRBD1. Germline V CDR1 and CDR2: SGHDT, YYEEEE. The junction had 17 bases not matched to a gene; V was cut back by 4 bases and J by 4 bases. This CDR3 region has 17 residues. The CDR3, as DNA: TGTGCCAGCAGCCACCGCGACAGGGTCGTAACCCCATACGAGCAGTACTTC. This gives the protein CASSHRDRVVTPYEQYF.

The chain recombines TRBV7-3 with TRBJ2-1; D is possibly TRBD2 (6 bases). Germline V gives CDR1 SGHTA, CDR2 FQGTGA. The CDR3 extends over 15 amino acids. Trimming removed 5 bases at V and 0 bases at J, with 11 bases between. The CDR3 is CASSRSSGSYNEQFF. CDR3 DNA sequence: TGTGCCAGCAGCCGGAGTAGCGGCTCCTACAATGAGCAGTTCTTC. The variable domain in full, completed from reference TRBV7-3 and TRBJ2-1, reads GAGVSQTPSNKVTEKGKYVELRCDPISGHTALYWYRQSLGQGPEFLIYFQGTGAADDSGLPNDRFFAVRPEGSVSTLKIQRTERGDSAVYLCASSRSSGSYNEQFFGPGTRLTVL.

On this clone: The junction differs from germline at one of its ends, possibly a read error. The CDR3 DNA is TGTGCCAGCAGCTACCGGGACAGTGGCAACACCTTC. Its protein product is CASSYRDSGNTF. V is TRBV5-5 and J is TRBJ1-2; 7 bases agree with TRBD1. This CDR3 is 12 amino acids long. Germline V lookup: CDR1 SGHKS, CDR2 YYEKEE (reference sequence).

The chain couples TRBV5-4 to TRBJ1-2, with D unclear. The V and J ends lost 5 bases and 0 bases respectively, with 8 bases between them. Germline CDR1 and CDR2: SGHNT and YYREEE (reference sequence). The CDR3 consists of 13 residues. The CDR3 loop reads CASRSGTNYGYTF. The CDR3 DNA sequence: TGTGCCAGCAGATCCGGGACTAACTATGGCTACACCTTC.